The 7 T cell receptor beta chains below come from one sample, sequenced in a study of chemoradiotherapy in HPV16-positive cancers. Produced via immunoSEQ multiplex PCR; TCRdb's table is partial and in-frame only. The sample records a few thousand clones, 86% being singletons. Sample: tumor tissue, taken from a patient who underwent chemoradiotherapy. The source is a human donor with HPV-associated anogenital cancer.

The rearrangement joins TRBV5-6 to TRBJ2-7, with D unclear. The CDR3 is 12 residues long. Trimming took off 2 bases at V and 3 bases at J, with 6 bases between the two ends. Germline values: CDR1 SGHDT, CDR2 YYEEEE. The CDR3 bases are TGTGCCAGCAGCTTTGAGGACTACGAGCAGTACTTC. Residues: CASSFEDYEQYF.

This sequence joins TRBV11-2 and TRBJ1-1; D not resolved. The CDR3 consists of 14 residues. Germline CDR1 is SGHAT and CDR2 is FQNNGV. V was shortened by 0 bases and J by 6 bases, with 11 bases between the two germline ends. For the CDR3, the DNA is TGTGCCAGCAGCTTAGATCGGAGGGCCTCTGAAGCTTTCTTT. It encodes CASSLDRRASEAFF. Variable domain in full (rest from reference TRBV11-2 and TRBJ1-1): EAGVAQSPRYKIIEKRQSVAFWCNPISGHATLYWYQQILGQGPKLLIQFQNNGVVDDSQLPKDRFSAERLKGVDSTLKIQPAKLEDSAVYLCASSLDRRASEAFFGQGTRLTVV.

This clone was counted between two and nine times. The chain links TRBV4-2 to TRBJ2-6; D is undetermined. CDR3 length: 16 residues. The germline CDR1 and CDR2 sequences are LGHNA and YNFKEQ. V lost 0 bases, J lost 0 bases, and 6 bases lay in between. The CDR3 here is CASSQDRNSGANVLTF. CDR3 nucleotides: TGTGCCAGCAGCCAAGATAGGAACTCTGGGGCCAACGTCCTGACTTTC.

The V call is TRBV28, the J call TRBJ2-7; D is undetermined. Trimming pared 4 bases from V and 6 bases from J, leaving 7 bases between. The V gene's germline CDR1 is MDHEN and CDR2 SYDVKM. CDR3 size: 11 residues. In DNA form, the CDR3 reads TGTGCCAGCAGTTCAGACGGCGAGCAGTACTTC. Its protein is CASSSDGEQYF.

V is TRBV5-1 and J is TRBJ2-3; 8 bases are a match to TRBD1. The CDR3 contains 14 residues. Germline trimming cut 4 bases from V and 1 base from J; bases unmatched to any gene: 2. CDR1 is SGHRS and CDR2 is YFSETQ in the germline V gene. This CDR3 is CASSMDRGTDTQYF. The CDR3 bases are TGCGCCAGCAGCATGGACAGGGGCACAGATACGCAGTATTTT.

The rearrangement joins TRBV6-1 to TRBJ2-7; no firm D call. The CDR3 runs to 12 residues. Trimming took 6 bases from V and 0 from J, leaving 6 bases between them. Germline CDR1 is MNHNS and CDR2 is SASEGT. This CDR3 reads CASRENSYEQYF. The CDR3 DNA reads TGTGCCAGCAGGGAGAACTCCTACGAGCAGTACTTC.

On this clone itself: The DNA is omitted, as the CDR3 cannot be located on it reliably, and the CDR3 follows TCRdb's listing. This chain uses TRBV7-5 with TRBJ1-2; the D call of TRBD1 is as the table states it, not checked on the DNA. TRBV7-5 is a pseudogene. The CDR3 comprises 17 residues, both ends counted. The CDR3: CARSWGPGTRRNYGYTF.